This T cell receptor beta chain was captured in a study of OX40 agonist ivuxolimab in advanced cancers. Background on the study: Therapy given before enrollment (anti-PD-1, anti-PD-L1 or anti-CTLA-4) was allowed, and around 40% had some.

Study findings and constraints: More expanded clones were seen, on average, in CD8+ T cells than in CD4+. What antigens the expanded peripheral T cells recognized was never established. Both blood CD4+ and CD8+ T cells showed clonal growth by week 6 at 0.1 to 3.0 mg/kg.

This CDR3 is 15 amino acids long. The V and J ends lost 0 bases and 10 bases respectively, with 15 bases between them. The V gene's germline CDR1 is SGHAT and CDR2 FQNNGV. Measured with immunoSEQ multiplex PCR; TCRdb has only the in-frame clones, and not every one. The sample contains about 12,000 clones, approximately 80% of which appear only once. A remark on this clone: Its antigen is not identified.

The clonotype comes from an adult with an advanced solid tumor such as melanoma, head and neck, liver or kidney cancer. The starting material was CD4+ or CD8+ T cells sorted from blood, obtained in a trial of the OX40 agonist ivuxolimab. This chain joins TRBV11-2 and TRBJ1-4, with D uncertain. This CDR3 is CASSLELVTQGKLFF. The DNA of the CDR3 is TGTGCCAGCAGCTTAGAATTAGTCACTCAAGGAAAACTGTTTTTT.